This is a list of T cell receptor beta chains from one sample in a study of cytomegalovirus exposure and HLA in healthy donors. Clones were read by immunoSEQ multiplex PCR, and TCRdb kept only the in-frame ones, dropping some. Of about 210,000 clones detected, 82% appear once; the ten largest clones hold roughly 6%. Source material: PBMCs. These receptors came from a man aged 40-49 years in good health and CMV-seropositive. Each CDR3 is given with its conserved first and last residue. The D gene is left open where the match is weak. Not all rows give a size; the values are once, few, many and, for expanded clones, a class.

abundance,d_gene,v_gene,j_gene,CDR3aa,CDR3nt
-,TRBD2,TRBV7-2,TRBJ2-7,CASSLDRSRGIWYEQYF,TGTGCCAGCAGCTTAGATCGGTCGCGGGGGATTTGGTACGAGCAGTACTTC
-,TRBD1,TRBV6-5,TRBJ1-6,CASSYDGQAGPLHF,TGTGCCAGCAGTTACGACGGACAGGCGGGACCCCTCCACTTT
-,-,TRBV19,TRBJ1-1,CASSATAGVGMNTEAFF,TGTGCCAGTAGTGCCACAGCGGGCGTTGGGATGAACACTGAAGCTTTCTTT
-,-,TRBV2,TRBJ1-6,CASRLDNSPLHF,TGTGCCAGCAGACTTGATAATTCACCCCTCCACTTT
few,-,TRBV5-6,TRBJ2-3,CASSFGGTDTQYF,TGTGCCAGCAGCTTCGGGGGCACAGATACGCAGTATTTT
-,TRBD1,TRBV7-8,TRBJ1-6,CASSLSPATGGIFYNSPLHF,TGTGCCAGCAGCTTATCTCCTGCGACAGGGGGCATTTTCTATAATTCACCCCTCCACTTT
-,TRBD2,TRBV5-1,TRBJ2-1,CASTAPSGRTDEQFF,TGCGCCAGCACGGCGCCTAGCGGGAGAACCGATGAGCAGTTCTTC
-,-,TRBV5-1,TRBJ1-2,CASSAESPPNYGYTF,TGCGCCAGCAGCGCCGAGTCCCCACCTAACTATGGCTACACCTTC
once,-,TRBV6-5,TRBJ1-1,CASSGADIGTEAFF,TGTGCCAGCAGTGGCGCGGATATCGGAACTGAAGCTTTCTTT
-,TRBD1,TRBV13,TRBJ1-2,CASSFTQTGVGYGYTF,TGTGCCAGCAGCTTCACGCAGACAGGGGTAGGGTATGGCTACACCTTC
-,-,TRBV30,TRBJ1-2,CAFPGRPQGYTF,TGTGCCTTTCCGGGGAGACCTCAGGGCTACACCTTC
-,-,TRBV7-9,TRBJ1-2,CASSLAQGPEYGYTF,TGTGCCAGCAGCTTAGCTCAGGGTCCTGAGTATGGCTACACCTTC
-,TRBD1,TRBV5-6,TRBJ1-2,CASSSQGAGDGYTF,TGTGCCAGCAGCTCTCAGGGGGCTGGCGATGGCTACACCTTC
-,TRBD2,TRBV6-1,TRBJ2-2,CASSWGLAGTGELFF,TGTGCCAGCAGTTGGGGACTAGCGGGAACCGGGGAGCTGTTTTTT
once,-,TRBV28,TRBJ2-7,CASSLGAHEQYF,TGTGCCAGCAGTTTAGGGGCCCACGAGCAGTACTTC
-,TRBD1,TRBV18,TRBJ2-5,CASSLGQGYQETQYF,TGTGCCAGCTCACTGGGACAGGGGTACCAAGAGACCCAGTACTTC
-,-,TRBV7-9,TRBJ1-2,CASSPRGTGPANYGYTF,TGTGCCAGCAGCCCCCGGGGGACCGGCCCGGCTAACTATGGCTACACCTTC
-,-,TRBV5-1,TRBJ2-5,CASSGRQGSGKETQYF,TGCGCCAGCAGCGGTAGACAGGGTAGCGGGAAAGAGACCCAGTACTTC
few,TRBD1,TRBV25-1,TRBJ1-1,CASSDTGGFTEAFF,TGTGCCAGCAGTGACACAGGGGGCTTCACTGAAGCTTTCTTT
-,TRBD1,TRBV6-5,TRBJ1-2,CASSFLGQGRGYTF,TGTGCCAGCAGTTTTCTTGGACAGGGTCGAGGCTACACCTTC
-,-,TRBV9,TRBJ2-5,CASSVDSGTQYF,TGTGCCAGCAGCGTAGATTCCGGGACCCAGTACTTC
-,-,TRBV5-1,TRBJ1-1,CASSFQGTDEAFF,TGCGCCAGCAGCTTCCAAGGTACAGATGAAGCTTTCTTT
-,-,TRBV7-8,TRBJ1-1,CASSFLQPGGTNTEAFF,TGTGCCAGCAGCTTCCTCCAGCCGGGGGGGACTAACACTGAAGCTTTCTTT
-,-,TRBV16,TRBJ1-1,CASSQSSLGQNTEAFF,TGTGCCAGCAGCCAATCTAGTTTGGGACAGAACACTGAAGCTTTCTTT
few,TRBD2,TRBV18,TRBJ2-3,CASRKSVAGVVDTQYF,TGTGCCAGCAGGAAGAGCGTAGCGGGAGTAGTGGATACGCAGTATTTT
-,-,TRBV4-1,TRBJ1-3,CASSQGPPSGNTIYF,TGCGCCAGCAGCCAAGGGCCACCCTCTGGAAACACCATATATTTT
-,-,TRBV7-9,TRBJ1-1,CASSFGEGTEAFF,TGTGCCAGCAGCTTTGGGGAGGGCACTGAAGCTTTCTTT
-,TRBD1,TRBV5-1,TRBJ1-2,CASSLGTGEGYTF,TGCGCCAGCAGCTTGGGGACAGGGGAGGGCTACACCTTC
-,TRBD2,TRBV4-1,TRBJ2-3,CASSLPGTSGLDTQYF,TGCGCCAGCAGCCTTCCCGGGACTAGCGGTTTAGATACGCAGTATTTT
once,-,TRBV14,TRBJ1-2,CASSQERGSYGYTF,TGTGCCAGCAGCCAAGAGAGGGGGTCCTATGGCTACACCTTC
-,TRBD1,TRBV5-1,TRBJ2-5,CASSPIRTGAKTQYF,TGCGCCAGCAGCCCCATCCGGACAGGCGCGAAGACCCAGTACTTC
-,TRBD2,TRBV5-8,TRBJ2-5,CASSLHGAGEETQYF,TGTGCCAGCAGCTTACATGGAGCGGGAGAAGAGACCCAGTACTTC
-,TRBD1,TRBV6-6,TRBJ1-2,CASSYGGTGGSGYTF,TGTGCCAGCAGTTACGGGGGGACAGGGGGCAGTGGCTACACCTTC
few,TRBD2,TRBV19,TRBJ2-1,CASVAGGIYNEQFF,TGTGCCAGCGTAGCGGGAGGTATCTACAATGAGCAGTTCTTC
-,-,TRBV2,TRBJ2-1,CASDDSSYNEQFF,TGTGCCAGCGATGATAGCTCCTACAATGAGCAGTTCTTC
-,-,TRBV9,TRBJ1-1,CASSSQGLMNTEAFF,TGTGCCAGCAGCTCTCAGGGGCTAATGAACACTGAAGCTTTCTTT
-,-,TRBV7-9,TRBJ2-1,CASSLMVAVASYNEQFF,TGTGCCAGCAGCTTAATGGTTGCGGTCGCCTCCTACAATGAGCAGTTCTTC
-,-,TRBV27,TRBJ2-1,CASRSDIQDEQFF,TGTGCCAGCAGATCGGACATTCAAGATGAGCAGTTCTTC
-,-,TRBV11-2,TRBJ1-1,CASSLVPGVNTEAFF,TGTGCCAGCAGCTTAGTTCCAGGGGTGAACACTGAAGCTTTCTTT
-,TRBD1,TRBV7-3,TRBJ1-1,CASSSQGVSEAFF,TGTGCCAGCAGTTCCCAGGGGGTGAGTGAAGCTTTCTTT
-,-,TRBV7-7,TRBJ2-1,CASSPLVAGIYNEQFF,TGTGCCAGCAGCCCGTTGGTGGCGGGGATCTACAATGAGCAGTTCTTC
-,TRBD1,TRBV6-5,TRBJ2-7,CASSVTGFGNEQYF,TGTGCCAGCAGTGTGACAGGGTTCGGCAACGAGCAGTACTTC
-,TRBD2,TRBV30,TRBJ2-7,CAWSAIGGTDEQYF,TGTGCCTGGAGTGCGATCGGGGGGACTGACGAGCAGTACTTC
-,TRBD2,TRBV5-6,TRBJ2-4,CASSWGWGRGPKNIQYF,TGTGCCAGCAGCTGGGGGTGGGGGAGGGGACCCAAAAACATTCAGTACTTC
-,TRBD1,TRBV7-3,TRBJ2-3,CASSRLGQGNQGDTQYF,TGTGCCAGCAGTCGTCTCGGACAGGGGAACCAGGGGGATACGCAGTATTTT
-,-,TRBV2,TRBJ2-1,CASSGTPYNEQFF,TGTGCCAGCTCCGGGACACCCTACAATGAGCAGTTCTTC
-,-,TRBV5-4,TRBJ2-2,CASSTTTTGELFF,TGTGCCAGCAGCACGACTACTACCGGGGAGCTGTTTTTT
few,TRBD1,TRBV6-6,TRBJ1-1,CASSLQGASTEAFF,TGTGCCAGCAGCCTACAGGGGGCCAGCACTGAAGCTTTCTTT
-,-,TRBV28,TRBJ1-4,CASNEVEEKLFF,TGTGCCAGCAACGAGGTCGAGGAAAAACTGTTTTTT
-,-,TRBV7-3,TRBJ2-3,CASSLAGQITDTQYF,TGTGCCAGCAGCTTAGCAGGCCAGATCACAGATACGCAGTATTTT
-,TRBD1,TRBV13,TRBJ2-2,CASSLRLSFGQGETGELFF,TGTGCCAGCAGCTTACGGCTATCTTTCGGACAGGGCGAAACCGGGGAGCTGTTTTTT
-,-,TRBV6-4,TRBJ2-3,CASSETSQRGTDTQYF,TGTGCCAGCAGTGAGACTAGTCAGCGGGGCACAGATACGCAGTATTTT
-,-,TRBV5-8,TRBJ1-4,CASFIAGLEKLFF,TGTGCCAGCTTTATCGCAGGGCTAGAAAAACTGTTTTTT